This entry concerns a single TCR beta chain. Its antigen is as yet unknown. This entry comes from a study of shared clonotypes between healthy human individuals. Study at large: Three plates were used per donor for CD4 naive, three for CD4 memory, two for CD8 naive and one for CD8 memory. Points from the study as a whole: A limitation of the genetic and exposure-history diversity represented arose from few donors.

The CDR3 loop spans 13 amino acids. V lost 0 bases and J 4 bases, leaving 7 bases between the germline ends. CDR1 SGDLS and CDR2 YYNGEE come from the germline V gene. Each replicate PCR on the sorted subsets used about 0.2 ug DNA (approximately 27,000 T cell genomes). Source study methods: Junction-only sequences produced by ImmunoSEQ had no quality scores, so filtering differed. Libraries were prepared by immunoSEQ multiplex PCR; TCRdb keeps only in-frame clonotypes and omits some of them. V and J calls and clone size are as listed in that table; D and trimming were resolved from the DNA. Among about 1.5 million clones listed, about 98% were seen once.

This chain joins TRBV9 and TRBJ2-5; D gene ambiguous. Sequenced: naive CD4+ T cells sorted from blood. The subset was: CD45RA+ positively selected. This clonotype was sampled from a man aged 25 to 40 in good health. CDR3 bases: TGTGCCAGCAGCGTAGTGAATGGAGAGACCCAGTACTTC. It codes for CASSVVNGETQYF.